This TCR beta chain was sequenced for a study of blood T cell repertoires in COVID-19. Study as a whole: Whether acute or convalescent, the COVID-19 samples came from the United States, Italy and Spain. Nucleic acid was either cDNA or gDNA, and it came from T cells, B-cell-depleted T cells, or PBMCs.

In the original workflow: Estimates of nucleated cell counts were drawn from the amplification of reference gene primers. Repertoires were generated with immunoSEQ multiplex PCR, while TCRdb's copy carries only in-frame clones and drops some. V and J calls and clone size are given by that table; D and trimming were obtained from the DNA. Of approximately 300,000 clones listed, about nine tenths are singletons. Seattle-derived patients entered the study during active infection and were followed longitudinally. The clonotype was recovered from a young woman with COVID-19, enrolled during active disease. Sequences were obtained from peripheral blood.

The CDR3 protein is CSVEGQGAPYNEQFF. In DNA, the CDR3 is TGCAGCGTTGAAGGACAGGGGGCTCCCTACAATGAGCAGTTCTTC. The V and J genes are TRBV29-1 and TRBJ2-1; 10 bases line up with TRBD1. This CDR3 has 15 residues. The germline CDR1 and CDR2 sequences are SQVTM and ANQGSEA. The V gene end was trimmed by 1 base and the J gene end by 2 bases; junction bases not matched to a gene: 2.